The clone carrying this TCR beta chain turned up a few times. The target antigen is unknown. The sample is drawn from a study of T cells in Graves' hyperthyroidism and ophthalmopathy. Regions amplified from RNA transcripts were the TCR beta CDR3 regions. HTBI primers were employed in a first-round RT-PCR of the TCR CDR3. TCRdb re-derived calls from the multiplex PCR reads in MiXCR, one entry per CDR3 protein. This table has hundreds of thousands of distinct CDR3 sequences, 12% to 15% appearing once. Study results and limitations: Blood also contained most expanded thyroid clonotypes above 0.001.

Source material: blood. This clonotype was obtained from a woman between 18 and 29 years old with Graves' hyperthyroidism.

The CDR3 sequence: CASSLLAGTNTGELFF. CDR3 coding DNA: TGTGCCAGCAGTTTACTAGCGGGTACGAACACCGGGGAGCTGTTTTTT. The chain couples TRBV12-3 or TRBV12-4 to TRBJ2-2; 8 positions agree with TRBD2. V gave up 2 bases and J gave up 0 bases; unmatched junction bases: 2. This CDR3 is 16 amino acids long.